The source of this TCR beta chain is a study of cytomegalovirus exposure and HLA in healthy donors. Germline V gene sequence: CDR1 SQVTM, CDR2 ANQGSEA. The CDR3 length is 12 residues. Trimming cost V 2 bases and J 2 bases, with 6 bases left between them. PCR was performed using 60 Vbeta and 13 Jbeta primers. Only in-frame clones appear in the TCRdb table, and some are missing; sequencing was by immunoSEQ multiplex PCR. Of 30,000 to 45,000 clones listed, 53% are singletons. Material for sequencing was PBMCs. This clonotype originated in a woman aged 40-49 years in good health and CMV-seropositive. The V gene is TRBV29-1, the J gene TRBJ1-1; unclear D gene. This chain's CDR3 is CSVELSNTEAFF. CDR3 nucleotide sequence: TGCAGCGTTGAACTATCAAACACTGAAGCTTTCTTT.